These 7 T cell receptor beta chains were all obtained from the same sample, sequenced in a study of T cells expressing NK-cell markers. Using the 5' RACE reads, TCRdb records one entry per CDR3 protein without DNA. The listing contains around 380,000 distinct CDR3 sequences. Sequencing input: blood T cells: a sorted CD56 or NKG2C T cell subset, CD4+ or CD8+ T cells, or bulk PBMC T cells (not recorded which). The receptors shown here come from a woman between 45 and 65 years old in good health.

This chain connects TRBV29-1 to TRBJ2-1; the TCRdb call, TRBD1, lacks DNA for checking. The CDR3 contains 11 residues. Germline lookup yields CDR1 SQVTM and CDR2 ANQGSEA. The CDR3 here is CSVSDRGGQFF.

The chain employs TRBV7-2 and TRBJ2-7. This CDR3 is 14 amino acids long. Germline V gives CDR1 SGHTA, CDR2 FQGNSA. CDR3 sequence reads: CASSLVAVEYEQYF.

V gene TRBV4-1 combines with J gene TRBJ1-2; TCRdb's D call of TRBD1 is untestable without DNA. The germline V gene encodes CDR1 MGHRA and CDR2 YSYEKL. The CDR3 length is 15 residues. CDR3 residues: CASSQVGRGNYGYTF.

The chain has TRBV2 and TRBJ2-1; TCRdb names TRBD2, which stays unverified in the absence of DNA. The CDR3 loop spans 16 amino acids. The germline V gene encodes CDR1 SNHLY and CDR2 FYNNEI. CDR3 region: CASIGVAAGFYNEQFF.

V and J are TRBV12-3 or TRBV12-4 and TRBJ1-1; TCRdb selects TRBD1, and the lack of DNA leaves this call unchecked. The length of the CDR3 is 13 residues. The CDR3 loop is CATDSSLNTEAFF.

The genes are TRBV19 and TRBJ2-7; lacking DNA, the TRBD2 call made by TCRdb goes unchecked. Germline values: CDR1 LNHDA, CDR2 SQIVND (reference sequence). The CDR3 contains 11 residues. CDR3 residues: CASSSSGEQYF.

The rearrangement uses TRBV5-1 and TRBJ2-5; TCRdb designates TRBD2, a call that cannot be tested without DNA. The CDR3 has 15 residues. Germline lookup yields CDR1 SGHRS and CDR2 YFSETQ. The CDR3 region is CASSLELAGRETQYF.